The subject of this entry is one TCR beta chain. What it recognizes is unknown. This specimen comes from a study of T cells in Graves' hyperthyroidism and ophthalmopathy. About the study: The blood sample was taken at first diagnosis, before treatment began. General observations from the study: Most thyroid clonotypes expanded above 0.001 appeared in blood too.

CDR3 length: 14 residues. Looked up from germline, CDR1 is SGHRS and CDR2 is YFSETQ. Trimming took 5 bases from V and 6 from J; bases not matched to a gene: 8. From RNA transcripts, TCR beta CDR3 regions were amplified. The HTBI primer set drove a first-round RT-PCR of the TCR CDR3. Each CDR3 protein gets one entry after TCRdb re-called the multiplex PCR reads with MiXCR. The data contain fewer than 450,000 distinct CDR3 sequences, roughly 15% of them singletons. The clonotype was recovered from a woman in her sixties with Graves' ophthalmopathy. The chain has TRBV5-1 and TRBJ1-1; TRBD1 agrees at 9 bases. The sample consisted of blood. The CDR3 reads CASSRGQGDAEAFF. CDR3 DNA sequence: TGCGCCAGCAGTAGGGGACAGGGAGACGCTGAAGCTTTCTTT.